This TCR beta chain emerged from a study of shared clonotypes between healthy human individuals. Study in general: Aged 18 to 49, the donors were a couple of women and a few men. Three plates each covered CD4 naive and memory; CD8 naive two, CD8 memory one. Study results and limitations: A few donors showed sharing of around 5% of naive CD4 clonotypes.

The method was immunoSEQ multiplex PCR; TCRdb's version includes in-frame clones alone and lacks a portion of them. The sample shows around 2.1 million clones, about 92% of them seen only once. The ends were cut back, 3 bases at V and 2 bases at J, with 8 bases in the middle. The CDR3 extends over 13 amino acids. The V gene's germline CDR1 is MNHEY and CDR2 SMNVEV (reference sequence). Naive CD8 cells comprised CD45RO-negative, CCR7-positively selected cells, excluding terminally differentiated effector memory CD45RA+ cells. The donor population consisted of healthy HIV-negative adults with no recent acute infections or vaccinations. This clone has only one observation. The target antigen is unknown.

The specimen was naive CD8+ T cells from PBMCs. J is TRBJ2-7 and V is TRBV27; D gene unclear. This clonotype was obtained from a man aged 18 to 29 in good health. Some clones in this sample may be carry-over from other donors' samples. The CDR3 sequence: CASSFRSTYEQYF. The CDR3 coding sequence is TGTGCCAGCAGTTTTCGGTCAACCTACGAGCAGTACTTC.